A single sample is the source of the 20 T cell receptor beta chains below, sequenced in a study of T-cell memory formation after mild COVID-19. TCRdb reanalysed the 5' RACE reads using MiXCR and keeps one entry per CDR3 protein. This sample carries 540,000 or so distinct CDR3 sequences, roughly 20% of them seen once, and the ten largest clones take roughly an eighth. Material: PBMCs or a T cell subset sorted from them (not recorded which). The receptors derive from an adult woman who had mild COVID-19 (a few samples of this study predate the infection). Cell type and time point are not known.

This clonotype was counted between two and nine times. The V call is TRBV20-1, the J call TRBJ2-1, with 9 bases fitting TRBD2. With 0 bases clipped from V and 6 bases from J, the junction kept 6 bases outside the gene matches. This CDR3 region has 15 residues. Germline V lookup: CDR1 DFQATT, CDR2 SNEGSKA (reference sequence). This CDR3 reads CSARDAGGPTNEQFF. For the CDR3, the DNA is TGCAGTGCTAGAGATGCGGGAGGGCCCACCAATGAGCAGTTCTTC.

The V call is TRBV5-1, the J call TRBJ2-7, with 8 bases aligning to TRBD1. The CDR3 length is 14 residues. V lost 0 bases and J lost 5; bases outside the gene matches: 4. The germline CDR1 and CDR2 sequences are SGHRS and YFSETQ. The CDR3 DNA sequence: TGCGCCAGCAGCTTGGATCAGGGGGCGAACGAGCAGTACTTC. Its protein is CASSLDQGANEQYF.

The J gene is TRBJ2-5, the V gene TRBV14; D uncertain. The assigned J gene may be wrong: the sequence end matches TRBJ2-1 better. Germline CDR1 SGHDN, CDR2 FVKESK. The CDR3 loop spans 12 amino acids. CDR3 bases: TGTGCCAGCAGCCACACTAAGAATGAGCAGTTCTTC. This codes for CASSHTKNEQFF.

This chain connects TRBV12-3 or TRBV12-4 to TRBJ2-7, with D possibly being TRBD2 (6 bases). Deletions cut 6 bases from V and 5 bases from J, with 26 bases between. The CDR3 runs to 17 residues. The CDR3 coding sequence is TGTGCCAGCAGCTCGTTACTCACCGGGACTTTAGACCACGAGCAGTACTTC. This encodes CASSSLLTGTLDHEQYF.

The rearrangement links TRBV27 to TRBJ2-2; tentative D call: TRBD1 (6 bases). The CDR3 runs to 15 residues. CDR1 and CDR2 (germline): MNHEY, SMNVEV (reference sequence). With 2 bases removed from V and 4 bases from J, the gap between germline ends came to 11 bases. CDR3 DNA: TGTGCCAGCAGTTTACCGGGACAAAGCACCGGGGAGCTGTTTTTT. Protein product: CASSLPGQSTGELFF.

The chain joins TRBV5-1 to TRBJ1-1; a weak D match, TRBD1 (5 bases). The CDR3 runs 14 residues. Germline V gene sequence: CDR1 SGHRS, CDR2 YFSETQ. V was shortened by 6 bases and J by 0 bases, with 12 bases between the two germline ends. The CDR3 spells CASKSGPMNTEAFF. The CDR3 bases are TGCGCCAGCAAATCAGGGCCGATGAACACTGAAGCTTTCTTT.

The V and J genes are TRBV24-1 and TRBJ1-2; D unresolved. Germline V CDR1 and CDR2: KGHDR, SFDVKD. V shed 3 bases and J shed 5 bases, with 6 bases lying between them. CDR3 size: 12 residues. The CDR3 region has the DNA TGTGCCACCAGTGATCAACAATATGGCTACACCTTC. Its translation is CATSDQQYGYTF.

This clonotype has more than one count but fewer than ten. The chain links TRBV7-6 to TRBJ2-1, with 12 bases identical to TRBD2. J gave up 2 bases and V 5 bases, and 4 bases lay outside the gene matches. The CDR3 extends over 16 amino acids. Germline CDR1 and CDR2: SGHVS and FNYEAQ. CDR3 bases: TGTGCCAGCAGCCATCTAGCGGGGGGGCCCTACAATGAGCAGTTCTTC. Residues: CASSHLAGGPYNEQFF.

The rearrangement uses TRBV7-9 and TRBJ1-1, with a possible D match to TRBD1 (6 bases). V was shortened by 2 bases and J by 7 bases, with 14 bases between the two germline ends. This CDR3 comprises 14 residues. CDR1 is SEHNR, CDR2 FQNEAQ, per germline (reference sequence). CDR3 loop: CASSLSGGGGEAFF. As DNA, the CDR3 is TGTGCCAGCAGCTTAAGTGGCGGAGGGGGTGAAGCTTTCTTT.

This clonotype appeared a few times. The CDR3 coding sequence is TGCAGCGCCGATGACAGGGACTACGAGCAGTACTTC. Translation gives CSADDRDYEQYF. The chain carries TRBV20-1 and TRBJ2-7, with TRBD1 matching over 7 bases. Germline V CDR1 and CDR2: DFQATT, SNEGSKA (reference sequence). CDR3 size: 12 residues.

This clonotype was counted only a few times. The chain is built from TRBV24-1 and TRBJ1-2; perhaps TRBD1 as D (5 bases). CDR1 is KGHDR and CDR2 is SFDVKD in the germline V gene. Trimming removed 6 bases from V and 4 bases from J, with 11 bases in between. This CDR3 has 13 amino acids. CDR3 in DNA: TGTGCCACCAGTTCGCAGGGAGTCTATGGCTACACCTTC. Translating it yields CATSSQGVYGYTF.

V usage is TRBV6-1 and J usage is TRBJ2-7; D perhaps matches TRBD2 (6 bases). The V gene lost 3 bases and the J gene lost 3 bases, with 18 bases spanning the gap. Looked up from germline, CDR1 is MNHNS and CDR2 is SASEGT. The CDR3 consists of 16 residues. In DNA, the CDR3 is TGTGCCAGCAGTGATCAAGCGGTAGCGGTGAGCTACGAGCAGTACTTC. Encoded protein: CASSDQAVAVSYEQYF.

This clonotype showed up many times. The chain combines TRBV7-2 with TRBJ2-2, with 8 positions matching TRBD2. The CDR3 has 15 residues. Per the germline V gene, CDR1 is SGHTA and CDR2 is FQGNSA. With 5 bases clipped from V and 6 bases from J, the junction kept 8 bases outside the gene matches. The CDR3 region has the DNA TGTGCCAGCAGCCCAGACGGGGGGGCAGCCGGGGAGCTGTTTTTT. Its translation: CASSPDGGAAGELFF.

The chain recombines TRBV27 with TRBJ2-7, with D perhaps assigned TRBD1 or TRBD2 (5 bases each). The V and J ends lost 3 bases and 0 bases respectively, with 9 bases between them. The CDR3 sequence is 14 residues long. The germline V gene has CDR1 MNHEY and CDR2 SMNVEV (reference sequence). CDR3 DNA sequence: TGTGCCAGCAGTTTGGGACGGAACTCCTACGAGCAGTACTTC. Residues: CASSLGRNSYEQYF.

The CDR3 nucleotides are TGTGCCTGGAGGGGGACTATCCCCGGGGAGCTGTTTTTT. It codes for CAWRGTIPGELFF. This rearrangement joins TRBV30 to TRBJ2-2; 7 bases fit TRBD2. The V gene's germline CDR1 is GTSNPN and CDR2 SVGIG (reference sequence). The CDR3 spans 13 residues. V was pared by 3 bases and J by 6 bases, with 4 bases of the junction left unmatched. The full variable domain, with the rest looked up from reference TRBV30 and TRBJ2-2, is SQTIHQWPATLVQPVGSPLSLECTVEGTSNPNLYWYRQAAGRGLQLLFYSVGIGQISSEVPQNLSASRPQDRQFILSSKKLLLSDSGFYLCAWRGTIPGELFFGEGSRLTVL.

The gene calls are TRBV20-1 and TRBJ2-3; the match to TRBD2 covers 9 bases. V shed 6 bases and J 6 bases; nucleotides not matched to a gene: 16. This CDR3 contains 16 residues. CDR1 is DFQATT and CDR2 is SNEGSKA in the germline V gene (reference sequence). The DNA for the CDR3 is TGCAGTGCCAACGGGGGGCTAGCGGGGCCTGCGGATACGCAGTATTTT. Encoded protein: CSANGGLAGPADTQYF.

This chain's CDR3 is CASSSTSSWADTQYF. The DNA of the CDR3 is TGTGCCAGCAGTTCAACTAGTTCTTGGGCAGATACGCAGTATTTT. The J gene is TRBJ2-3, the V gene TRBV6-6, with TRBD2 as a possible D gene (5 bases). The CDR3 sequence is 15 residues long. Germline loops: CDR1 MNHNY, CDR2 SVGAGI (reference sequence). Trimming took 4 bases from V and 4 from J, leaving 15 bases between them.

The V call is TRBV12-3 or TRBV12-4, the J call TRBJ2-1; possible D gene TRBD2, 5 bases. The ends were cut back, 6 bases at V and 0 bases at J, with 27 bases in the middle. This CDR3 spans 20 amino acids. CDR3 amino acids: CASSLGRWLGQRSSYNEQFF. The CDR3 DNA reads TGTGCCAGCAGCCTGGGAAGGTGGCTGGGCCAGCGGAGCTCCTACAATGAGCAGTTCTTC.

The V gene is TRBV12-3 or TRBV12-4, the J gene TRBJ2-1; maybe TRBD2 (5 bases). The CDR3 is 16 residues long. The ends were cut back, 7 bases at V and 0 bases at J, with 16 bases in the middle. CDR3 loop: CASTPQVAYSYNEQFF. CDR3 DNA sequence: TGTGCCAGCACCCCTCAGGTAGCGTACTCCTACAATGAGCAGTTCTTC.

This sequence joins TRBV7-2 and TRBJ1-2; TRBD1 is a possible D gene (6 bases). Germline loops: CDR1 SGHTA, CDR2 FQGNSA. V lost 5 bases and J lost 5, with 12 bases in between. The CDR3 is 13 residues long. The chain's CDR3 is CASSRTDLYGYTF. DNA for the CDR3: TGTGCCAGCAGCCGGACAGACCTTTATGGCTACACCTTC.